Below are 19 T cell receptor beta chains sequenced from a single sample in a study of T cells in narcolepsy. Assay used: immunoSEQ multiplex PCR; TCRdb lists only in-frame clones, some missing. The sample records tens of thousands of clones, more than 65% being singletons. The sample was memory (CD45RA-) CD4+ T cells from blood. The receptors come from a human donor in good health.

This chain connects TRBV6-6 to TRBJ1-2; a possible D gene is TRBD1 (5 bases). The V and J ends lost 0 bases and 3 bases respectively, with 8 bases between them. CDR1 and CDR2 from the germline V gene are MNHNY and SVGAGI (reference sequence). The CDR3 has 14 amino acids. The CDR3, as DNA: TGTGCCAGCAGTTACTCAGGGGCCGACTATGGCTACACCTTC. Translating gives CASSYSGADYGYTF.

This clone is a singleton in its sample. The chain is built from TRBV6-5 and TRBJ2-1, with D tentatively TRBD1 or TRBD2 (5 bases each). Trimming shortened V by 4 bases and J by 6 bases, and 13 bases separated the two germline ends. Germline CDR1 reads MNHEY; CDR2 reads SVGAGI. The CDR3 extends over 14 amino acids. CDR3 sequence: CASSSRTRGNEQFF. The CDR3 DNA reads as TGTGCCAGCAGTTCCAGGACACGGGGCAATGAGCAGTTCTTC.

This clone appeared once. The V gene is TRBV6-6, the J gene TRBJ2-3; TRBD2 matches 9 bases. The CDR3 has 15 residues. Germline trimming cut 4 bases from V and 0 bases from J; bases unmatched to any gene: 2. The germline gives CDR1 MNHNY, CDR2 SVGAGI (reference sequence). Here the CDR3 DNA reads TGTGCCAGCAGTTCCAGCGGGGGGAGCACAGATACGCAGTATTTT. It yields the protein CASSSSGGSTDTQYF.

This clone showed up just a few times. This chain joins TRBV28 and TRBJ2-4, with 7 bases identical to TRBD2. The CDR3 contains 13 residues. The trim removed 6 bases at V and 11 bases at J, leaving 10 bases unmatched. Germline V gene sequence: CDR1 MDHEN, CDR2 SYDVKM. CDR3 DNA sequence: TGTGCCAGCAGGGGACTACCTATTGCGTTTCAGTACTTC. Protein sequence: CASRGLPIAFQYF. Full variable domain (outside the CDR3, taken from reference TRBV28 and TRBJ2-4): DVKVTQSSRYLVKRTGEKVFLECVQDMDHENMFWYRQDPGLGLRLIYFSYDVKMKEKGDIPEGYSVSREKKERFSLILESASTNQTSMYLCASRGLPIAFQYFGAGTRLSVL.

The chain recombines TRBV29-1 with TRBJ1-2, with TRBD1 as a possible D gene (6 bases). The CDR3 contains 13 residues. V was trimmed by 3 bases and J by 8 bases, leaving 16 bases between them. Germline values: CDR1 SQVTM, CDR2 ANQGSEA. The CDR3 sequence is CSVELRRGGGYTF. The CDR3 DNA sequence: TGCAGCGTTGAGCTTAGGCGGGGGGGCGGCTACACCTTC. Drawing the rest from reference TRBV29-1 and TRBJ1-2, the complete variable domain is SAVISQKPSRDICQRGTSLTIQCQVDSQVTMMFWYRQQPGQSLTLIATANQGSEATYESGFVIDKFPISRPNLTFSTLTVSNMSPEDSSIYLCSVELRRGGGYTFGSGTRLTVV.

The chain employs TRBV5-4 and TRBJ2-5; TRBD1 agrees at 10 bases. V shed 3 bases and J 2 bases; nucleotides not matched to a gene: 4. The length of the CDR3 is 15 residues. CDR1 is SGHNT and CDR2 is YYREEE in the germline V gene (reference sequence). The CDR3 sequence is CASSYGTGAQETQYF. DNA for the CDR3: TGTGCCAGCAGCTACGGGACAGGGGCTCAAGAGACCCAGTACTTC.

V gene TRBV10-1 combines with J gene TRBJ2-3; TRBD2 aligns across 11 bases. With 2 bases clipped from V and 3 bases from J, the junction kept 4 bases outside the gene matches. CDR3 length: 16 amino acids. Germline CDR1 WNHNN, CDR2 SYGVQD (reference sequence). CDR3 loop: CASSEGTSGRTDTQYF. As DNA, the CDR3 is TGCGCCAGCAGTGAGGGTACTAGCGGGAGAACAGATACGCAGTATTTT.

The CDR3: CASSTPTGHYEQYF. As DNA, the CDR3 is TGTGCCAGCAGCACCCCAACAGGGCACTACGAGCAGTACTTC. The rearrangement joins TRBV7-2 to TRBJ2-5, with a tentative D call TRBD1 (6 bases). Near its end, the DNA agrees better with TRBJ2-7, so the J call may be wrong. The CDR3 contains 14 residues. Germline V gene data show CDR1 as SGHTA and CDR2 as FQGNSA.

CDR3 amino acids: CASSLLPGNEQYF. For the CDR3, the DNA is TGTGCCAGCAGTTTACTCCCGGGGAACGAGCAGTACTTC. The rearrangement uses TRBV28 and TRBJ2-7; maybe TRBD2 (5 bases). The V gene lost 2 bases and the J gene lost 5 bases, with 10 bases spanning the gap. CDR3 length: 13 residues. Germline-derived CDR1 and CDR2 are MDHEN and SYDVKM.

This sequence joins TRBV18 and TRBJ2-7; D not certain. The CDR3 sequence is 12 residues long. The V end was cut by 6 bases, the J end by 6 bases, with 12 bases between. The germline V gene has CDR1 KGHSH and CDR2 LQKENI. CDR3 sequence (DNA): TGTGCCAGCTCCCCTACTCTGTTCGAGCAGTACTTC. As protein: CASSPTLFEQYF.

This rearrangement joins TRBV27 to TRBJ1-2, with 7 nucleotides matching TRBD1. The CDR3 runs to 14 residues. J gave up 4 bases and V 5 bases, and 7 bases lay outside the gene matches. CDR1 MNHEY and CDR2 SMNVEV come from the germline V gene (reference sequence). CDR3 coding DNA: TGTGCCAGCAGTCCGAGGCACAGGGGCTATGGCTACACCTTC. Translated: CASSPRHRGYGYTF.

The genes are TRBV14 and TRBJ2-7; D is possibly TRBD2 (6 bases). CDR1 is SGHDN and CDR2 is FVKESK in the germline V gene. Trimming cost V 1 base and J 1 base, with 17 bases left between them. The CDR3 totals 17 residues. The CDR3 region has the DNA TGTGCCAGCAGCCAAGCCGGGGGTTCGGGGATTTCCTACGAGCAGTACTTC. It codes for CASSQAGGSGISYEQYF.

This chain links TRBV18 with TRBJ1-5, with 7 bases identical to TRBD1. The CDR3 contains 16 residues. V was clipped by 3 bases and J by 3 bases; unmatched bases: 8. CDR1 KGHSH and CDR2 LQKENI come from the germline V gene. CDR3 coding DNA: TGTGCCAGCTCACCGGCGACAGGGATGGCCAATCAGCCCCAGCATTTT. Translation gives CASSPATGMANQPQHF. Complete variable domain (other parts from reference TRBV18 and TRBJ1-5): NAGVMQNPRHLVRRRGQEARLRCSPMKGHSHVYWYRQLPEEGLKFMVYLQKENIIDESGMPKERFSAEFPKEGPSILRIQQVVRGDSAAYFCASSPATGMANQPQHFGDGTRLSIL.

This chain connects TRBV11-3 to TRBJ2-1, with 14 positions matching TRBD2. V gave up 2 bases and J gave up 5 bases; unmatched junction bases: 11. This CDR3 has 19 residues. From germline, CDR1 is SGHNT and CDR2 YENEEA. The DNA of the CDR3 is TGTGCCAGCAGCTTAACCGGGACTAGCGGGAGCCCAAGGAACAATGAGCAGTTCTTC. It codes for CASSLTGTSGSPRNNEQFF.

V gene TRBV11-2 combines with J gene TRBJ2-3, with 9 positions matching TRBD1. The ends lost 5 bases at V and 6 bases at J; junction bases unmatched: 12. This CDR3 spans 16 amino acids. Germline V gene lookup returns CDR1 SGHAT and CDR2 FQNNGV. CDR3 region: CASSALQGAFSDTQYF. The CDR3 coding sequence is TGTGCCAGCAGCGCCCTACAGGGGGCGTTTTCGGATACGCAGTATTTT.

The chain joins TRBV7-2 to TRBJ2-3; 8 bases align to TRBD2. J lost 3 bases, V lost 1 base, and 9 bases had no gene match. The CDR3 length is 17 residues. Per germline, CDR1 SGHTA and CDR2 FQGNSA. The CDR3 nucleotides read TGTGCCAGCAGCTTAGTGTACGGGGGGGCCCGAACAGATACGCAGTATTTT. It specifies CASSLVYGGARTDTQYF.

This sequence joins TRBV18 and TRBJ1-1, with 7 bases that match TRBD1. The CDR3 extends over 15 amino acids. Germline trimming cut 2 bases from V and 0 bases from J; bases unmatched to any gene: 3. The germline CDR1 and CDR2 sequences are KGHSH and LQKENI. The CDR3 sequence is CASSPTGALNTEAFF. The DNA for the CDR3 is TGTGCCAGCTCACCAACAGGGGCTCTGAACACTGAAGCTTTCTTT.

V is TRBV19 and J is TRBJ2-1, with 7 bases that match TRBD1. The germline gives CDR1 LNHDA, CDR2 SQIVND (reference sequence). After removal of 3 bases from V and 4 bases from J, the junction contained 6 bases not matched to a gene. CDR3 length equals 15 residues. CDR3 in DNA: TGTGCCAGTAGTATCTATGGGGGACAGTACAATGAGCAGTTCTTC. Residues: CASSIYGGQYNEQFF.

J is TRBJ1-4 and V is TRBV28, with D perhaps TRBD1 (5 bases). Germline-derived CDR1 and CDR2 are MDHEN and SYDVKM. This CDR3 comprises 15 residues. Trimming pared 8 bases from V and 4 bases from J, leaving 17 bases between. CDR3 in amino acids: CASGEDSGHNEKLFF. Written as DNA, the CDR3 is TGTGCCAGCGGGGAAGACAGCGGCCATAATGAAAAACTGTTTTTT.